These 26 T cell receptor beta chains came from one sample sequenced in a study of Graves' ophthalmopathy and Graves' hyperthyroidism. RNA transcripts were the template, and TCR beta CDR3 regions were amplified from them. Investigators did first-round RT-PCR with HTBI primers, then second-round multiplex PCR. Each CDR3 protein gets one entry after TCRdb re-called the multiplex PCR reads with MiXCR. The sample includes hundreds of thousands of distinct CDR3 sequences, over 13% seen only once; the top ten take 9.8%. Sequences were obtained from blood. The receptors shown here come from a woman in her 30s with Graves' ophthalmopathy.

In its sample, this clonotype was seen many times. The V call is TRBV5-1, the J call TRBJ1-1; TRBD1 agrees at 7 bases. Trimming took 4 bases from V and 0 from J; bases not matched to a gene: 6. This CDR3 has 15 amino acids. Germline CDR1 is SGHRS and CDR2 is YFSETQ. The CDR3 spells CASSPTGVMNTEAFF. CDR3 DNA sequence: TGCGCCAGCAGCCCCACAGGGGTCATGAACACTGAAGCTTTCTTT.

This clonotype has ten or more counts. This chain links TRBV6-1 with TRBJ2-5; D uncertain. Trimming left V 6 bases short and J 5 bases short, with 19 bases between. CDR1 is MNHNS and CDR2 is SASEGT in the germline V gene. The CDR3 extends over 15 amino acids. The CDR3 DNA reads TGTGCCAGCAGCGTAGACGACTTCTTCCTGGAGACCCAGTACTTC. Amino acids: CASSVDDFFLETQYF.

The rearrangement links TRBV20-1 to TRBJ1-5; D gene ambiguous. Germline CDR1 and CDR2: DFQATT and SNEGSKA (reference sequence). This CDR3 comprises 15 residues. V was cut by 6 bases and J by 1 base, with 16 bases left in between. DNA for the CDR3: TGCAGTGCCTACCAGGAGGGCGTGAGCAATCAGCCCCAGCATTTT. Protein: CSAYQEGVSNQPQHF.

There are many counts of this clonotype. This chain uses TRBV7-2 with TRBJ1-2; D is undetermined. The V and J ends lost 5 bases and 8 bases respectively, with 12 bases between them. Germline lookup yields CDR1 SGHTA and CDR2 FQGNSA. The CDR3 consists of 12 residues. CDR3 sequence reads: CASSHELGGYTF. DNA of the CDR3: TGTGCCAGCAGCCATGAGTTGGGGGGCTACACCTTC.

V usage is TRBV24-1 and J usage is TRBJ2-2, with a weak D call TRBD2 (5 bases). The CDR3 has 15 residues. Deletions cut 4 bases from V and 4 bases from J, with 12 bases between. Germline values: CDR1 KGHDR, CDR2 SFDVKD. CDR3 residues: CATSDPDAGTGELFF. In nucleotides, the CDR3 is TGTGCCACCAGTGACCCCGACGCGGGCACCGGGGAGCTGTTTTTT.

This clonotype was recorded many times. The chain recombines TRBV7-3 with TRBJ1-5, with a possible D match to TRBD1 (5 bases). CDR1 and CDR2 (germline): SGHTA, FQGTGA. CDR3 length equals 13 residues. V lost 0 bases, J lost 9 bases, and 9 bases lay in between. CDR3 loop: CASSLTGEGPQHF. The CDR3 region has the DNA TGTGCCAGCAGCTTAACGGGGGAGGGGCCCCAGCATTTT.

The V gene is TRBV2, the J gene TRBJ2-5; 8 nucleotides align to TRBD1. Trimming at V came to 6 bases and at J to 2 bases, leaving 8 bases not matched to a gene. The CDR3 covers 15 residues. From germline, CDR1 is SNHLY and CDR2 FYNNEI. The CDR3 region is CASSGTGGLQETQYF. As DNA, the CDR3 is TGTGCCAGCAGCGGGACAGGTGGGCTACAAGAGACCCAGTACTTC. Full variable domain (remainder filled in from reference TRBV2 and TRBJ2-5): EPEVTQTPSHQVTQMGQEVILRCVPISNHLYFYWYRQILGQKVEFLVSFYNNEISEKSEIFDDQFSVERPDGSNFTLKIRSTKLEDSAMYFCASSGTGGLQETQYFGPGTRLLVL.

This clonotype was recorded at least ten times. The V call is TRBV7-9, the J call TRBJ1-6, with 8 bases matching TRBD1. Germline CDR1 reads SEHNR; CDR2 reads FQNEAQ (reference sequence). This CDR3 has 15 residues. V lost 1 base, J lost 7 bases, and 3 bases stayed unmatched. The CDR3 DNA reads TGTGCCAGCAGCTTAGATAACAGGGGGAATTCACCCCTCCACTTT. Residues: CASSLDNRGNSPLHF. Full variable domain (rest looked up from reference TRBV7-9 and TRBJ1-6): DTGVSQNPRHKITKRGQNVTFRCDPISEHNRLYWYRQTLGQGPEFLTYFQNEAQLEKSRLLSDRFSAERPKGSFSTLEIQRTEQGDSAMYLCASSLDNRGNSPLHFGNGTRLTVT.

This clonotype has ten or more counts. The rearrangement links TRBV6-1 to TRBJ1-2, with 7 nucleotides matching TRBD1. The germline V gene has CDR1 MNHNS and CDR2 SASEGT. The CDR3 length is 14 residues. V lost 6 bases to trimming and J lost 3 bases; unmatched junction nucleotides: 7. The CDR3 region is CASRGPDRDYGYTF. The CDR3 nucleotides are TGTGCCAGCAGAGGCCCCGACAGGGACTATGGCTACACCTTC.

About this clonotype itself: Relative to the germline gene, one junction end is altered; a read error may explain this. This rearrangement joins TRBV6-1 to TRBJ2-2; 9 bases align to TRBD2. Per germline, CDR1 MNHNS and CDR2 SASEGT. This CDR3 has 15 amino acids. This CDR3 is CASMGSGRNTGELCF. The CDR3 DNA is TGTGCCAGCATGGGAAGCGGGAGGAACACCGGGGAGCTGTGTTTT.

There are many counts of this clonotype. This chain links TRBV6-2 or TRBV6-3 with TRBJ2-7; TRBD1 aligns across 11 bases. The CDR3 sequence is 16 residues long. Germline loops: CDR1 MNHEY, CDR2 SVGEGT. The trim removed 0 bases at V and 5 bases at J, leaving 6 bases unmatched. CDR3 region: CASSYSRDRGRHEQYF. The DNA of the CDR3 is TGTGCCAGCAGTTACTCACGGGACAGGGGGAGGCACGAGCAGTACTTC.

Regarding this clonotype: A much larger clone lies one base from this, so it may be a read error. Because it lacks the conserved phenylalanine or tryptophan at the end, this CDR3 is likely a read error. CDR3: CASSLIGQSYEQYL. In DNA form, the CDR3 reads TGCGCCAGCAGCTTGATTGGACAGTCCTACGAGCAGTACTTG. The V gene is TRBV5-1, the J gene TRBJ2-7, with a tentative D call TRBD1 (6 bases). Germline V gene sequence: CDR1 SGHRS, CDR2 YFSETQ. The germline V and J ends were trimmed by 1 base and 1 base, with 9 bases remaining between them. The length of the CDR3 is 14 residues.

Comments on this clonotype: Being one base from a much bigger clone, this may be a read error. The conserved phenylalanine or tryptophan is not found at the CDR3 terminus, so this likely reflects a read error. The J gene is TRBJ1-1, the V gene TRBV4-1, with D unclear. Germline lookup yields CDR1 MGHRA and CDR2 YSYEKL. The V gene lost 1 base and the J gene lost 6 bases, with 12 bases spanning the gap. There are 14 residues in the CDR3. This chain's CDR3 is CASSQAPRRAEAFS. The CDR3 bases are TGCGCCAGCAGCCAAGCGCCGCGTCGGGCTGAAGCTTTCTCT.

This clonotype was recorded at least ten times. The chain has TRBV30 and TRBJ1-6; maybe TRBD1 (6 bases). The CDR3 runs to 13 residues. V lost 5 bases, J lost 7 bases, and 12 bases lay in between. Germline lookup yields CDR1 GTSNPN and CDR2 SVGIG (reference sequence). Written as DNA, the CDR3 is TGTGCCTGGGGCGGACAGAGAAATTCACCCCTCCACTTT. As protein: CAWGGQRNSPLHF.

This clonotype was counted many times. This chain joins TRBV5-1 and TRBJ1-1; D gene ambiguous. The CDR3 runs 15 residues. V lost 0 bases and J lost 3, with 12 bases in between. The germline CDR1 and CDR2 sequences are SGHRS and YFSETQ. CDR3 loop: CASSLEPVGYTEAFF. For the CDR3, the DNA is TGCGCCAGCAGCTTGGAGCCAGTCGGATACACTGAAGCTTTCTTT.

There are many counts of this clonotype. The genes are TRBV25-1 and TRBJ1-1; TRBD1 is a possible D gene (6 bases). The germline gives CDR1 MGHDK, CDR2 SYGVNS. V shed 6 bases and J shed 0 bases, with 17 bases lying between them. The CDR3 consists of 16 residues. The CDR3 here is CASRGRTGPMNTEAFF. For the CDR3, the DNA is TGTGCCAGCAGAGGCCGCACAGGGCCCATGAACACTGAAGCTTTCTTT.

This clonotype appeared once. The CDR3 end shows no conserved phenylalanine or tryptophan, and so a read error is likely. The chain couples TRBV30 to TRBJ2-7; perhaps TRBD1 as D (6 bases). The V end was cut by 8 bases, the J end by 2 bases, with 13 bases between. The CDR3 totals 12 residues. Germline V CDR1 and CDR2: GTSNPN, SVGIG (reference sequence). This CDR3 reads CAGRQAAYEQYY. CDR3 nucleotides: TGTGCCGGAAGACAGGCCGCCTACGAGCAGTACTAC.

This clonotype has ten or more counts. The chain joins TRBV25-1 to TRBJ1-1; tentative D call: TRBD1 (5 bases). Germline assignment: CDR1 MGHDK and CDR2 SYGVNS. The CDR3 extends over 14 amino acids. V was clipped by 1 base and J by 1 base, with 7 bases between them. This chain's CDR3 is CASSESTENTEAFF. The CDR3 region has the DNA TGTGCCAGCAGTGAATCGACAGAGAACACTGAAGCTTTCTTT.

The J gene is TRBJ2-5, the V gene TRBV6-1, with D uncertain. CDR1 MNHNS and CDR2 SASEGT come from the germline V gene. The CDR3 has 10 amino acids. Trimming removed 3 bases at V and 7 bases at J, with 3 bases between. As DNA, the CDR3 is TGTGCCAGCAGTGATCTGACCCAGTACTTC. Amino acid sequence: CASSDLTQYF.

The chain links TRBV30 to TRBJ2-7; D not certain. The CDR3 length is 12 residues. Germline lookup yields CDR1 GTSNPN and CDR2 SVGIG (reference sequence). V gave up 1 base and J gave up 8 bases, with 12 bases separating them. The CDR3 is CAWSEDIGQQYF. The CDR3 coding sequence is TGTGCCTGGAGTGAGGATATAGGACAGCAGTACTTC.

This clonotype was recorded at least ten times. The CDR3 nucleotides are TGCGCCAGCAGCCACCCTCCGACCTATCAGGGGGGAGAAAAATCAGCCCAGCATTTT. It yields the protein CASSHPPTYQGGEKSAQHF. The gene calls are TRBV4-1 and TRBJ1-5; 7 positions match TRBD1. The CDR3 contains 19 residues. Germline lookup yields CDR1 MGHRA and CDR2 YSYEKL. Unmatched junction bases numbered 25, after V lost 3 bases and J lost 11 bases.

The chain is built from TRBV4-1 and TRBJ1-2; D unresolved. Germline CDR1 reads MGHRA; CDR2 reads YSYEKL. The V end was cut by 0 bases, the J end by 8 bases, with 19 bases between. The CDR3 covers 16 residues. CDR3: CASSQDPGFAYRGYTF. CDR3 in DNA: TGCGCCAGCAGCCAAGATCCGGGTTTTGCGTATCGAGGCTACACCTTC.

This chain links TRBV12-3 or TRBV12-4 with TRBJ1-1, with D uncertain. The CDR3 has 11 amino acids. V lost 3 bases and J lost 8, with 7 bases in between. The CDR3 loop is CASSFRMEAFF. The CDR3 DNA reads TGTGCCAGCAGTTTTAGGATGGAAGCTTTCTTT.

This clonotype has a count of ten or more. V and J are TRBV30 and TRBJ1-6; D gene uncertain. V lost 0 bases, J lost 7 bases, and 13 bases lay in between. The CDR3 contains 15 residues. Germline V gives CDR1 GTSNPN, CDR2 SVGIG (reference sequence). CDR3 sequence: CAWSVRGAWNSPLHF. Here the CDR3 DNA reads TGTGCCTGGAGTGTCCGGGGTGCGTGGAATTCACCCCTCCACTTT.

Many counts were recorded for this clonotype. A much larger clone sits a single nucleotide away, making a read error possible. V and J are TRBV6-5 and TRBJ1-2; 7 nucleotides match TRBD1. Germline V CDR1 and CDR2: MNHEY, SVGAGI. Losses at the gene ends were 0 bases for V and 2 bases for J; bases not matched to a gene: 6. This CDR3 contains 16 residues. The CDR3 sequence: CASSYSSDRLNYGYTF. Here the CDR3 DNA reads TGTGCCAGCAGTTACTCTTCGGACAGGCTAAACTATGGCTACACCTTC.

There are many counts of this clonotype. The chain carries TRBV11-2 and TRBJ2-4; 9 nucleotides agree with TRBD1. The V gene's germline CDR1 is SGHAT and CDR2 FQNNGV. V was clipped by 3 bases and J by 0 bases; unmatched bases: 3. The CDR3 loop spans 16 amino acids. The CDR3 spells CASSLGQGLAKNIQYF. DNA of the CDR3: TGTGCCAGCAGCTTGGGACAGGGATTAGCCAAAAACATTCAGTACTTC.